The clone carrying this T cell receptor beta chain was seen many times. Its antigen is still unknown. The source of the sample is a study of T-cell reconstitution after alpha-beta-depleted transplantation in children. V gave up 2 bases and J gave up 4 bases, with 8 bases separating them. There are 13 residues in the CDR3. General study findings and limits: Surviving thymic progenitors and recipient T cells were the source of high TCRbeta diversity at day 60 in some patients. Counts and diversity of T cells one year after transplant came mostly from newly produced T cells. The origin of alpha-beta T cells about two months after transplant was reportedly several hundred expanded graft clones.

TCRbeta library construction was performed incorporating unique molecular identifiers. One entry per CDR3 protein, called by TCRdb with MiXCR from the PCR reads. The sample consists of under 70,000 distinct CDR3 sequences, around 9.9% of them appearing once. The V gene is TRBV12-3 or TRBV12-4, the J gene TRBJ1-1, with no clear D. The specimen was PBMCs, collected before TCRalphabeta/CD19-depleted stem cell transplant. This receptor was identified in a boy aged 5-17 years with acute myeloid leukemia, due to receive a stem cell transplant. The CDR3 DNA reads TGTGCCAGCAGTTTAAGGTCCGGCACTGAAGCTTTCTTT. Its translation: CASSLRSGTEAFF.